Listed here is a single TCR beta chain. What it recognizes is unknown. A multiplex PCR was run with 60 Vbeta primers and 13 Jbeta primers. Clones were sequenced by immunoSEQ multiplex PCR, and TCRdb holds only the in-frame ones, with some missing. Of 120,000 or so clones in the sample, 83% were seen once. CDR1 SGHKS and CDR2 YYEKEE come from the germline V gene (reference sequence). J lost 3 bases, V lost 4 bases, and 6 bases had no gene match. The CDR3 totals 14 residues. This specimen comes from a study of cytomegalovirus exposure and HLA in healthy donors. Whole-study findings and limits: Some highly shared sequence variants likely arose as a pipeline artifact. Later on, analysis showed that most CMV-associated TCR beta chains appeared to be HLA-restricted.

The sequence derives from a woman in her thirties or forties in good health and CMV-seropositive. The V call is TRBV5-5, the J call TRBJ1-2, with TRBD1 identical over 7 bases. The sequenced material came from PBMCs. The CDR3 spells CASSPGTVDYGYTF. CDR3 DNA: TGTGCCAGCAGCCCAGGGACAGTCGACTATGGCTACACCTTC.